One sample yielded the 22 T cell receptor beta chains listed below, sequenced in a study of shared clonotypes between healthy human individuals. The assay was immunoSEQ multiplex PCR, and TCRdb's table has in-frame clones only and misses some. The sample contains about 2.1 million clones, more than 85% of which appear only once. Only CD45RO-negative cells positively selected for CCR7 counted as naive CD8 cells, so terminally differentiated effector memory CD45RA+ cells were excluded. Sequencing was carried out using naive CD8+ T cells from PBMCs. The receptors shown here come from a man between 18 and 35 years old in good health. Some clones in this sample may be carry-over from other donors' samples.

For the CDR3, the DNA is TGTGCCAGCAGGGAGACAGGGGTTCCCCACGAGCAGTACTTC. Residues: CASRETGVPHEQYF. The chain carries TRBV6-1 and TRBJ2-7, with 8 nucleotides matching TRBD1. The trim removed 6 bases at V and 5 bases at J, leaving 9 bases unmatched. The CDR3 spans 14 residues. Germline lookup yields CDR1 MNHNS and CDR2 SASEGT.

CDR3 sequence reads: CASSWGFSYEQYF. DNA for the CDR3: TGTGCCAGCAGCTGGGGGTTCTCCTACGAGCAGTACTTC. This chain links TRBV7-9 with TRBJ2-7; perhaps D is TRBD1 or TRBD2 (5 bases each). In germline, CDR1 is SEHNR, CDR2 FQNEAQ (reference sequence). V was shortened by 4 bases and J by 0 bases, with 7 bases between the two germline ends. This CDR3 comprises 13 residues. The whole variable domain, remainder taken from reference TRBV7-9 and TRBJ2-7, is DTGVSQNPRHKITKRGQNVTFRCDPISEHNRLYWYRQTLGQGPEFLTYFQNEAQLEKSRLLSDRFSAERPKGSFSTLEIQRTEQGDSAMYLCASSWGFSYEQYFGPGTRLTVT.

CDR3 nucleotide sequence: TGTGCCAGCAGCTTAGCGTACACTAACTATGGCTACACCTTC. Its translation is CASSLAYTNYGYTF. The V and J genes are TRBV7-9 and TRBJ1-2; D is undetermined. The CDR3 loop spans 14 amino acids. The ends were cut back, 0 bases at V and 0 bases at J, with 5 bases in the middle. Germline V lookup: CDR1 SEHNR, CDR2 FQNEAQ (reference sequence).

The gene calls are TRBV18 and TRBJ1-3, with D uncertain. The CDR3 consists of 15 residues. Germline V CDR1 and CDR2: KGHSH, LQKENI. V lost 3 bases and J lost 1, with 10 bases in between. The CDR3 reads CASSPPVVSGNTIYF. The CDR3 DNA reads TGTGCCAGCTCACCGCCCGTGGTATCTGGAAACACCATATATTTT.

The chain is built from TRBV27 and TRBJ2-1; 7 nucleotides match TRBD1. V was clipped by 6 bases and J by 4 bases; unmatched bases: 9. CDR3 size: 15 residues. Germline lookup yields CDR1 MNHEY and CDR2 SMNVEV (reference sequence). CDR3 sequence (DNA): TGTGCCAGCAGCCACCGGGACAGCGTTTACAATGAGCAGTTCTTC. Translation gives CASSHRDSVYNEQFF.

Comments on this clone: Other DNA sequences in this sample translate to the same CDR3. The chain is built from TRBV30 and TRBJ2-7; no firm D call. V dropped 0 bases and J dropped 4 bases, with 4 bases sitting between them. The germline gives CDR1 GTSNPN, CDR2 SVGIG (reference sequence). The CDR3 is 11 residues long. CDR3: CAWSVGYEQYF. CDR3 in DNA: TGTGCCTGGAGTGTAGGGTACGAGCAGTACTTC.

Concerning this clone: This sample includes further DNA sequences coding for the same CDR3. The gene calls are TRBV9 and TRBJ2-3; TRBD2 is a possible D gene (6 bases). This CDR3 region has 16 residues. Trimming pared 0 bases from V and 4 bases from J, leaving 15 bases between. The V gene's germline CDR1 is SGDLS and CDR2 YYNGEE. CDR3 bases: TGTGCCAGCAGCGTAGCTTGGCGGGGAGGCGCAGATACGCAGTATTTT. Protein sequence: CASSVAWRGGADTQYF.

This chain joins TRBV7-9 and TRBJ2-1; D assignment may be TRBD1 or TRBD2 (5 bases each). Trimming removed 1 base at V and 13 bases at J, with 11 bases between. Germline-derived CDR1 and CDR2 are SEHNR and FQNEAQ (reference sequence). The CDR3 is 12 amino acids. CDR3 sequence (DNA): TGTGCCAGCAGCTTAGGGCCGGGACGACAGTTCTTC. Translation gives CASSLGPGRQFF.

For this clone: Within the sample, other DNA sequences also encode this same CDR3. The J gene is TRBJ2-3, the V gene TRBV13; possibly TRBD1 for D (5 bases). The CDR3 length is 12 residues. Trimming cost V 4 bases and J 3 bases, with 5 bases left between them. CDR1 is PRHDT, CDR2 FYEKMQ, per germline (reference sequence). In DNA form, the CDR3 reads TGTGCCAGCAGCTCAGGGACAGATACGCAGTATTTT. This gives the protein CASSSGTDTQYF.

The chain employs TRBV27 and TRBJ1-1; 9 positions agree with TRBD1. V lost 6 bases and J lost 7; bases outside the gene matches: 12. CDR1 and CDR2 (germline): MNHEY, SMNVEV (reference sequence). The CDR3 covers 15 residues. The CDR3 sequence is CASRPYGTGIYEAFF. The CDR3 DNA sequence: TGTGCCAGCAGGCCCTACGGGACAGGGATATATGAAGCTTTCTTT.

The chain joins TRBV30 to TRBJ2-1; 9 nucleotides align to TRBD2. The CDR3 is made up of 15 amino acids. CDR1 and CDR2 (germline): GTSNPN, SVGIG (reference sequence). J was trimmed by 9 bases and V by 0 bases; bases with no gene match: 9. CDR3 protein: CAWSVDLSGSREQFF. In DNA form, the CDR3 reads TGTGCCTGGAGTGTGGATCTTAGCGGGAGTCGTGAGCAGTTCTTC.

The rearrangement joins TRBV28 to TRBJ2-3, with 8 nucleotides matching TRBD2. Germline loops: CDR1 MDHEN, CDR2 SYDVKM. This CDR3 region has 15 residues. V was pared by 4 bases and J by 0 bases, with 3 bases of the junction left unmatched. The CDR3 DNA reads as TGTGCCAGCAGTTCCTTAGCGGGGAGCACAGATACGCAGTATTTT. It yields the protein CASSSLAGSTDTQYF.

The chain joins TRBV19 to TRBJ2-7; TRBD1 agrees at 10 bases. CDR3 size: 14 residues. Germline CDR1 reads LNHDA; CDR2 reads SQIVND (reference sequence). Unmatched junction bases numbered 6, after V lost 7 bases and J lost 3 bases. The CDR3: CASTPGTGDYEQYF. DNA of the CDR3: TGTGCCAGTACCCCAGGGACAGGGGACTACGAGCAGTACTTC.

The CDR3 here is CASTRGGDEQFF. CDR3 sequence (DNA): TGTGCCAGCACTCGGGGGGGGGATGAGCAGTTCTTC. V usage is TRBV6-5 and J usage is TRBJ2-1; TRBD2 agrees at 8 bases. Germline V CDR1 and CDR2: MNHEY, SVGAGI. With V trimmed by 7 bases and J by 8 bases, 4 bases remained unmatched. The CDR3 covers 12 residues.

This chain joins TRBV5-8 and TRBJ1-2; the D gene is possibly TRBD1 (6 bases). V lost 3 bases to trimming and J lost 4 bases, with 25 bases between them. Germline lookup yields CDR1 SGHTS and CDR2 YDEGEE. The CDR3 spans 18 residues. The CDR3, as DNA: TGTGCCAGCAGCTCGTCTAACCCCATTCGGACAGCGATCTATGGCTACACCTTC. Protein sequence: CASSSSNPIRTAIYGYTF. Looking up the rest from reference TRBV5-8 and TRBJ1-2 gives the full variable domain: EAGVTQSPTHLIKTRGQQATLRCSPISGHTSVYWYQQALGLGLQFLLWYDEGEERNRGNFPPRFSGRQFPNYSSELNVNALELEDSALYLCASSSSNPIRTAIYGYTFGSGTRLTVV.

This chain links TRBV6-6 with TRBJ2-2, with TRBD1 as a possible D gene (5 bases). Germline assignment: CDR1 MNHNY and CDR2 SVGAGI (reference sequence). V was trimmed by 0 bases and J by 5 bases, leaving 13 bases between them. The CDR3 loop spans 16 amino acids. In DNA, the CDR3 is TGTGCCAGCAGTTACTCTAGGGGAAAATGGACCGGGGAGCTGTTTTTT. Protein sequence: CASSYSRGKWTGELFF.

The genes are TRBV28 and TRBJ2-1; TRBD1 agrees at 9 bases. V trimming: 10 bases; J trimming: 4 bases; junction bases outside the gene matches: 8. Germline loops: CDR1 MDHEN, CDR2 SYDVKM. The CDR3 is 14 residues long. In DNA, the CDR3 is TGTGCCACCAAGGACAGGGGCCGATACAATGAGCAGTTCTTC. It encodes CATKDRGRYNEQFF.

The chain uses TRBV29-1 and TRBJ1-2, with 8 bases matching TRBD1. In germline, CDR1 is SQVTM, CDR2 ANQGSEA. The ends lost 7 bases at V and 7 bases at J; junction bases unmatched: 5. The CDR3 is 11 residues long. CDR3 coding DNA: TGCAGCGCCCTACAGGGGGGTGGCTACACCTTC. This translates into CSALQGGGYTF.

V gene TRBV7-9 combines with J gene TRBJ1-1; 7 positions agree with TRBD1. The CDR3 contains 13 residues. From germline, CDR1 is SEHNR and CDR2 FQNEAQ (reference sequence). J gave up 7 bases and V 5 bases, and 7 bases lay outside the gene matches. The CDR3 spells CASSADRVREAFF. DNA of the CDR3: TGTGCCAGCAGCGCCGACAGGGTGCGTGAAGCTTTCTTT.

The V and J genes are TRBV27 and TRBJ1-2, with D possibly TRBD1 on 6 matching bases. The CDR3 sequence is 15 residues long. Germline V gives CDR1 MNHEY, CDR2 SMNVEV (reference sequence). Trimming took off 6 bases at V and 0 bases at J, with 14 bases between the two ends. The CDR3 loop reads CASRAGEFSNYGYTF. The CDR3 nucleotides are TGTGCCAGCAGGGCAGGGGAATTCTCTAACTATGGCTACACCTTC.

J is TRBJ2-7 and V is TRBV19; D not resolved. Germline V CDR1 and CDR2: LNHDA, SQIVND (reference sequence). The length of the CDR3 is 15 residues. V dropped 4 bases and J dropped 4 bases, with 17 bases sitting between them. The CDR3 is CASSRSRTLIYEQYF. CDR3 in DNA: TGTGCCAGTAGTAGGAGCAGGACCTTAATATACGAGCAGTACTTC. The entire variable domain, with the rest obtained from reference TRBV19 and TRBJ2-7, is as follows: DGGITQSPKYLFRKEGQNVTLSCEQNLNHDAMYWYRQDPGQGLRLIYYSQIVNDFQKGDIAEGYSVSREKKESFPLTVTSAQKNPTAFYLCASSRSRTLIYEQYFGPGTRLTVT.

The CDR3 DNA reads as TGCGCCAGCAGCGTACAGAACACCCTCTCCTACGAGCAGTACTTC. Encoded protein: CASSVQNTLSYEQYF. V is TRBV5-1 and J is TRBJ2-7, with D hard to call. Germline V gives CDR1 SGHRS, CDR2 YFSETQ. CDR3 length: 15 amino acids. The germline V and J ends were trimmed by 4 bases and 0 bases, with 14 bases remaining between them.